This T cell receptor (beta chain) was documented in a study of blood T cell repertoires in COVID-19. Study as a whole: Whether acute or convalescent, the COVID-19 samples came from the United States, Italy and Spain.

Participants were aged about 18 to 89 years from around 25 US areas. Each participant's cohort was designated according to participant-reported clinical history. This CDR3 contains 13 residues. CDR1 KGHSH and CDR2 LQKENI come from the germline V gene. V lost 3 bases and J lost 2, with 7 bases in between. In the original analysis: Estimation of nucleated cell counts was performed using reference gene primer amplification. Measured with immunoSEQ multiplex PCR; TCRdb has only the in-frame clones, and not every one. That table furnishes V, J and clone size, whereas the DNA furnished D and trimming. The sample yields about 210,000 clones, approximately 80% seen once.

J is TRBJ1-2 and V is TRBV18; the D is unclear. The sequence derives from a man younger than 40 with acute COVID-19. Sequenced input: PBMCs or T cells enriched from blood (not recorded which). This chain's CDR3 is CASSPTENYGYTF. The CDR3 bases are TGTGCCAGCTCACCGACGGAGAACTATGGCTACACCTTC.